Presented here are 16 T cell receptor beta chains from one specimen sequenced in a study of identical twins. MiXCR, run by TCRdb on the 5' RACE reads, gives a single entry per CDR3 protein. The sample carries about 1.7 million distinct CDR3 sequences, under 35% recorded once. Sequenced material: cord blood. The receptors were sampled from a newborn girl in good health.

The CDR3 reads CATSDPGLTGELFF. As DNA, the CDR3 is TGTGCCACCAGTGATCCGGGACTCACCGGGGAGCTGTTTTTT. The chain couples TRBV24-1 to TRBJ2-2; TRBD2 might be the D (6 bases). Germline V lookup: CDR1 KGHDR, CDR2 SFDVKD. The V and J ends lost 3 bases and 4 bases respectively, with 8 bases between them. The CDR3 extends over 14 amino acids.

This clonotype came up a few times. CDR3 residues: CASSQGIGTEAFF. CDR3 bases: TGTGCCAGCAGCCAAGGGATCGGCACTGAAGCTTTCTTT. V gene TRBV3-1 combines with J gene TRBJ1-1, with no clear D. CDR1 and CDR2 (germline): LGHDT, YNNKEL (reference sequence). CDR3 size: 13 residues. The ends were cut back, 1 base at V and 4 bases at J, with 7 bases in the middle. Combining the CDR3 with reference TRBV3-1 and TRBJ1-1 gives the whole variable domain DTAVSQTPKYLVTQMGNDKSIKCEQNLGHDTMYWYKQDSKKFLKIMFSYNNKELIINETVPNRFSPKSPDKAHLNLHINSLELGDSAVYFCASSQGIGTEAFFGQGTRLTVV.

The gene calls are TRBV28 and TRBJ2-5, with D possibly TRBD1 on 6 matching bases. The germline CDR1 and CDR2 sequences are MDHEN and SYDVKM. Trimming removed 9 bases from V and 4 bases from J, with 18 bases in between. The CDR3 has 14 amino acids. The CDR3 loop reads CASSPGQSGETQYF. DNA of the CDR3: TGTGCCAGTTCACCGGGACAAAGTGGAGAGACCCAGTACTTC. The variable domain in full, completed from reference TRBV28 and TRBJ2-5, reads DVKVTQSSRYLVKRTGEKVFLECVQDMDHENMFWYRQDPGLGLRLIYFSYDVKMKEKGDIPEGYSVSREKKERFSLILESASTNQTSMYLCASSPGQSGETQYFGPGTRLLVL.

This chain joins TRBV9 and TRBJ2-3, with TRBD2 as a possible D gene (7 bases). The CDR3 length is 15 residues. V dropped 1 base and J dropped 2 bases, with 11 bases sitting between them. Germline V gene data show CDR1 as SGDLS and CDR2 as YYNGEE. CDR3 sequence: CASSVRGGHTDTQYF. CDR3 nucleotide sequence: TGTGCCAGCAGCGTAAGGGGGGGGCACACAGATACGCAGTATTTT. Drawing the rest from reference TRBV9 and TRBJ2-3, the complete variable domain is DSGVTQTPKHLITATGQRVTLRCSPRSGDLSVYWYQQSLDQGLQFLIQYYNGEERAKGNILERFSAQQFPDLHSELNLSSLELGDSALYFCASSVRGGHTDTQYFGPGTRLTVL.

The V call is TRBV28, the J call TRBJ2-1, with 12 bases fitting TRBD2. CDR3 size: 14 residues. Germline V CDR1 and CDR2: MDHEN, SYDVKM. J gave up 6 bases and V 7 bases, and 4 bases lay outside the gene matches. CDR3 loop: CASNGLAGINEQFF. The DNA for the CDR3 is TGTGCCAGCAACGGACTAGCGGGAATCAATGAGCAGTTCTTC.

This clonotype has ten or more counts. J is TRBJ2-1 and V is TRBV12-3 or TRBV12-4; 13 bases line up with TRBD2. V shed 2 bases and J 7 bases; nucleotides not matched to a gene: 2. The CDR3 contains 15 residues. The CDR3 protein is CASSLRLAGGNEQFF. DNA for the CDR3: TGTGCCAGCAGTTTAAGACTAGCGGGAGGAAATGAGCAGTTCTTC.

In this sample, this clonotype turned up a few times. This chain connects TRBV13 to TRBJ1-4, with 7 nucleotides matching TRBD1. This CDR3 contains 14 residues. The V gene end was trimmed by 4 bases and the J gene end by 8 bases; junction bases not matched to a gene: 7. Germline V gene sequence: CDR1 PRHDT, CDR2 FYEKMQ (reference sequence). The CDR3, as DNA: TGTGCCAGCAGCTCCAACAGGGGAGGAGAAAAACTGTTTTTT. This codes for CASSSNRGGEKLFF.

The CDR3 nucleotides read TGTGCCAGCAGTCCGTTAAACGGGGGGGAGTACCAAGAGACCCAGTTCTTC. Translated: CASSPLNGGEYQETQFF. The chain carries TRBV27 and TRBJ2-5; TRBD2 agrees at 8 bases. Matching the DNA end better, TRBJ2-1 makes the J call doubtful. The CDR3 totals 17 residues. CDR1 MNHEY and CDR2 SMNVEV come from the germline V gene (reference sequence).

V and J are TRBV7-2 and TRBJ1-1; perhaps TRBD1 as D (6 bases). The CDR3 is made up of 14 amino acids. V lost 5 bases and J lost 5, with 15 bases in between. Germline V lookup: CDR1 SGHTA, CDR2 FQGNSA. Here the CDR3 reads CASSTDRRRTEAFF. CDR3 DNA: TGTGCCAGCAGCACAGACAGGAGAAGGACTGAAGCTTTCTTT.

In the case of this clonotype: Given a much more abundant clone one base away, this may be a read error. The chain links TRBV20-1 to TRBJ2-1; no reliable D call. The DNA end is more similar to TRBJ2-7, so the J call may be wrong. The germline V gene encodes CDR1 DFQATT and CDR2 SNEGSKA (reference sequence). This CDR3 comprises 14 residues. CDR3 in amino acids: CSPRASLSYNEQYF. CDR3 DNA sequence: TGCAGTCCCCGGGCCTCACTCTCCTACAATGAGCAGTACTTC.

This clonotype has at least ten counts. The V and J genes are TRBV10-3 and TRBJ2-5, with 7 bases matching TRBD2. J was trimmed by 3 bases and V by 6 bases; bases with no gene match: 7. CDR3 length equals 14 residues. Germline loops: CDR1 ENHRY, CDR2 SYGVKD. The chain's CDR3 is CAIRKAGFEETQYF. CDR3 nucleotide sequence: TGTGCCATCAGGAAAGCGGGGTTTGAAGAGACCCAGTACTTC.

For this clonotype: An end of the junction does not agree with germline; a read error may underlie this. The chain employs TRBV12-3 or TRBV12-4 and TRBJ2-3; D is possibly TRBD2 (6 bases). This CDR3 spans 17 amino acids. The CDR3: CATSSSRLVESTDTQYF. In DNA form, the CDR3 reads TGTGCCACCAGTTCTAGTCGACTAGTAGAAAGCACAGATACGCAGTATTTT.

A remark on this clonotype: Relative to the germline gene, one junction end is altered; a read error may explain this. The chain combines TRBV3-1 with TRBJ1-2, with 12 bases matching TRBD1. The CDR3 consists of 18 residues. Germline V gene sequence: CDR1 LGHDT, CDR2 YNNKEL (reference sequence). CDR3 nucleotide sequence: TGTGCCGGCAGCCAAGCCAGAGGGACAGGGGGCTATGTGTATGGCTACACCTTC. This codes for CAGSQARGTGGYVYGYTF. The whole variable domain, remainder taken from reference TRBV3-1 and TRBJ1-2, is DTAVSQTPKYLVTQMGNDKSIKCEQNLGHDTMYWYKQDSKKFLKIMFSYNNKELIINETVPNRFSPKSPDKAHLNLHINSLELGDSAVYFCAGSQARGTGGYVYGYTFGSGTRLTVV.

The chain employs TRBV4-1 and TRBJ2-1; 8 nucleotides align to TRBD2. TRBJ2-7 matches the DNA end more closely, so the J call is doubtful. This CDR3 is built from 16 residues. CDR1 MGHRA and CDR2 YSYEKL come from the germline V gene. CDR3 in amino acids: CASRPPGKRGRNEQYF. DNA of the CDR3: TGCGCCAGCAGGCCCCCGGGTAAGCGGGGGCGCAATGAGCAGTACTTC.

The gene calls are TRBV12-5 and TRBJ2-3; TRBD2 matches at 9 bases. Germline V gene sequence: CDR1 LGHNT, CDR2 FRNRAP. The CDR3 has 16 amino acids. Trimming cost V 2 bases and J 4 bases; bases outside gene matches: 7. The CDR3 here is CASGLIRTSEADTQYF. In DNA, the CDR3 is TGTGCTAGTGGTTTGATCCGGACTAGCGAGGCAGATACGCAGTATTTT.

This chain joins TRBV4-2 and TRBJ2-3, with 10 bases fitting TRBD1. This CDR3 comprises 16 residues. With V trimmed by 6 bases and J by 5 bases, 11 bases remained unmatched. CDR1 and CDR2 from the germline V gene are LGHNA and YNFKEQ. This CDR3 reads CASSRVDRGQGDTQYF. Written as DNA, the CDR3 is TGTGCCAGCAGTCGAGTAGACAGGGGGCAGGGAGATACGCAGTATTTT.